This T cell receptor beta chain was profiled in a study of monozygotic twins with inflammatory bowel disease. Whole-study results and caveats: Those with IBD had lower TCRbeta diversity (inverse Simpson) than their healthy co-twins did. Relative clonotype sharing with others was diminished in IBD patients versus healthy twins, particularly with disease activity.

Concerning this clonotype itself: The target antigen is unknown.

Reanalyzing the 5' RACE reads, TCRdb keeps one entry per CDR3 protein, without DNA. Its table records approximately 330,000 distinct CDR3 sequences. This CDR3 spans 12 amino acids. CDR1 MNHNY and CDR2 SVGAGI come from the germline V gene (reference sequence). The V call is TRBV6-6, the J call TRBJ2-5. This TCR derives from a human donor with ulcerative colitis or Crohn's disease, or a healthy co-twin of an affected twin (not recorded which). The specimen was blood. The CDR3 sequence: CASRKSGETQYF.